This T cell receptor (beta chain) was documented in a study of tumor and adjacent non-tumor tissue in lung cancer. Study in general: Each sample yielded a few million productive TCRbeta reads on average.

With regard to this clonotype: At one end the junction does not follow the germline gene, possibly because of a read error.

The CDR3 is 13 residues long. This sample's RNA came from whole unsorted tissue. A modified ARM-PCR protocol with three rounds of nested PCR amplified TCRbeta. TCRdb processed the multiplex PCR reads anew with MiXCR; each CDR3 protein has one entry. The sample has 130,000 or so distinct CDR3 sequences, over 65% seen once. The sequenced sample was lung tumor tissue. The gene calls are TRBV12-3 or TRBV12-4 and TRBJ1-5, with a tentative D call TRBD1 (6 bases). The receptor's source is a man aged 25-45 years with non-small cell lung cancer. The CDR3 DNA follows: TGTGCCAGCAGTCCGGACAGCTATCAGCTCCAGCATTTT. Protein product: CASSPDSYQLQHF.